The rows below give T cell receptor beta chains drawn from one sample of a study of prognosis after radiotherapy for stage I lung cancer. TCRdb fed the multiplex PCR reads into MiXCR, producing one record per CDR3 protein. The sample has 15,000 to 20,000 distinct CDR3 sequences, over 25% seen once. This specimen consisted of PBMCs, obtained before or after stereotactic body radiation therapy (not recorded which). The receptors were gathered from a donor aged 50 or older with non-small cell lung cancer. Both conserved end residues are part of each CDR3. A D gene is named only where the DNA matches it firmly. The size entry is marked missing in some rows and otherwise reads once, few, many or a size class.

TGTGCCAGCAGCGAGCAAGGGACTGTCTCCTACGAGCAGTACTTC CASSEQGTVSYEQYF TRBJ2-7 many TRBV5-5 NA
TGCGCCAGCAGCCAAGAGCGCTCGGGACGTGCGACTAGTGAGGCCTACGAGCAGTACTTC CASSQERSGRATSEAYEQYF TRBJ2-7 NA TRBV4-3 NA
TGTGCCAGCAGCCGGGGGCTAGCGGGGGACAATGAGCAGTTCTTC CASSRGLAGDNEQFF TRBJ2-1 many TRBV13 TRBD2
TGTGCCAGCAGCTTGGGACTAGCGGGAGACTACAATGAGCAGTTCTTC CASSLGLAGDYNEQFF TRBJ2-1 NA TRBV5-4 TRBD2
TGCAGTGCTAGAAGACAGCGGTCTTACAATGAGCAGTTCTTC CSARRQRSYNEQFF TRBJ2-1 many TRBV20-1 NA
TGTGCCAGCAGCCAAGATCTATTTGCGGGAAAGGGCAATGAGCAGTTCTTC CASSQDLFAGKGNEQFF TRBJ2-1 many TRBV4-2 NA
TGTGCCAGCAGCGATCGCCGATCTGCAGGGGTTTATTCGGGAGAGACCCAGTACTTC CASSDRRSAGVYSGETQYF TRBJ2-5 once TRBV7-6 NA
TGTGCCAGCGGGACTAACCAAGAGACCCAGTACTTC CASGTNQETQYF TRBJ2-5 many TRBV28 TRBD2
TGCAGTGCTAGCGTGCAGCATGGCTACACCTTC CSASVQHGYTF TRBJ1-2 many TRBV20-1 NA
TGTGCCACCAGCAGAGAACGGACTAGCGGGTCCTACGAGCAGTACTTC CATSRERTSGSYEQYF TRBJ2-7 many TRBV15 TRBD2
TGTGCCAGCTCACCAAAGCGGAGTACTAGCACAGATACGCAGTATTTT CASSPKRSTSTDTQYF TRBJ2-3 many TRBV18 NA
TGTGCCTGGAATGGGAACAGGGGGGCCGATGAGCAGTTCTTC CAWNGNRGADEQFF TRBJ2-1 many TRBV30 TRBD1
TGTGCCAGTATGTCGGGGGATGGGGCCAAAAACATTCAGTACTTC CASMSGDGAKNIQYF TRBJ2-4 many TRBV19 NA
TGTGCCAGCAGGGCCCCCGCTACCGGGGAGCTGTTTTTT CASRAPATGELFF TRBJ2-2 many TRBV7-9 NA
TGTGCCAGCAGGGGGGGAACGGGTTACGCTGAAGCTTTCTTT CASRGGTGYAEAFF TRBJ1-1 many TRBV6-1 NA
TGTGCCAGCAGTCTGTCTAGCACCGACACGCAGTATTTT CASSLSSTDTQYF TRBJ2-3 many TRBV28 NA
TGCGCCAGCAGCCCCCGGTCTAGCGGGACCCTCGAGCAGTGCTTC CASSPRSSGTLEQCF TRBJ2-7 NA TRBV5-1 TRBD2
TGTGCCAGCACCGACGGGGGGTTTGGGGCCAACGTCCTGACTTTC CASTDGGFGANVLTF TRBJ2-6 many TRBV2 TRBD2
TGTGCCAGCAGCCAACTAGCGGGAGGTCTCAATGAGCAGTTCTTC CASSQLAGGLNEQFF TRBJ2-1 many TRBV5-6 TRBD2